This TCR beta chain was recorded in a study of blood T cell repertoires in COVID-19 (dated by TCRdb to between 2020 and 2021). Broadly, across the study: Samples covering the acute and convalescent phases of COVID-19 were provided by collaborators in the United States, Italy and Spain. Nearly every sample came with metadata listing a de-identified subject ID, COVID-19 status, age in years and sex. Samples came from the ongoing ImmuneRACE study (first 160 participants) plus 1,254 subjects from 6 global collaborators. The prospective study material was composed of cDNA or gDNA derived from T cells, B-cell-depleted T cells, or PBMCs. Where HLA class I and class II types were available, the types were taken from metadata supplied by the sample provider, not from assay-based typing. The repertoires were made available in a free public database intended to serve as a resource for research on the immune response to SARS-CoV-2. The dataset comprised deeply sampled blood TCRbeta repertoires from subjects exposed to, actively infected with, or recovered from COVID-19. What the authors observed across the whole study: Clinical and demographic metadata were provided uncurated, with the amount varying by source and participant.

TCRbeta CDR3 regions were amplified from genomic DNA by means of the immunoSEQ Assay, a bias-controlled multiplex PCR. In the paper's pipeline: Within the assay, amplification of reference gene primers was used to estimate how many nucleated cells each sample contained. To quantify the absolute abundance of each unique TCRbeta CDR3 rearrangement, sequence reads were collapsed and filtered. For each sample, productive Simpson clonality was calculated by taking the square root of Simpson's diversity index across productive rearrangements. What TCRdb holds here is the immuneACCESS table cut down to in-frame rearrangements. Part of the clones is not present; checked against another copy, under half of the missing clones reflect an unresolved V gene, and the others are unexplained. From that table come the V and J calls and clone size; the DNA was used to work out D and trimming. Present in this sample are about 160,000 clones, around 87% of which were seen just once. Of the sample, 6.5% to 8% falls within the top ten clones.

As for this clone: Its antigen specificity is not known. No base quality values were provided; no much bigger clone lies one nucleotide off.

Participants in the prospective study were enrolled through a virtual design, were aged about 18 to 89 years, and lived in 20 to 30 United States geographic areas. In the prospective study, participants were assigned to cohorts based on the clinical history participants reported in a screening survey and a study questionnaire. Recovered participants in ImmuneRACE Cohort 3 were defined as having two consecutive negative NP/OP PCR tests, clearance from a healthcare professional, or resolution of symptoms. Mobile phlebotomists in the prospective study collected whole blood, serum and a nasopharyngeal or oropharyngeal swab from every participant. Over a roughly 2-month period, participants in the prospective study had the option of providing additional blood draws and questionnaires. Before DNA extraction, blood samples from the prospective study were shipped at room temperature or frozen. V is cut by 4 bases and J by 8 bases, and the space between the germline ends is 17 bases. Including the terminal cysteine and phenylalanine, the CDR3 comprises 15 residues. Only the CDR3 part of the read is kept: 45 bases, read in frame from the first base. Per the germline V gene, SNHLY is the CDR1 and FYNNEI is the CDR2.

The TCR was taken from a woman in her forties or fifties who had recovered from COVID-19. In this chain, TRBV2 is recombined with TRBJ1-4; the D segment cannot be called with confidence. The sample consisted of PBMCs or T cells enriched from blood (not recorded which). The CDR3 here reads CASSAHWMGHEKLFF. Read as DNA, the sequence is TGTGCCAGCAGTGCACACTGGATGGGCCACGAAAAACTGTTTTTT.